This T cell receptor beta chain was identified in a study of cytomegalovirus exposure and HLA in healthy donors. Researchers ran the PCR with 60 Vbeta and 13 Jbeta primers. In the original workflow: It was a later analysis that counted about 80 million unique TCR beta chains, of which approximately 9.9 million were shared. Generated by immunoSEQ multiplex PCR, the TCRdb table keeps only in-frame clones and is missing some. The DNA gave D and trimming, while V, J and clone size come from that table. Its clone listing holds approximately 140,000 clones. Donors counted as nominally healthy when sampled, yet unrecorded immune exposures were likely. The V gene's germline CDR1 is SGHAT and CDR2 FQNNGV. Trimming took 2 bases from V and 5 from J; bases not matched to a gene: 4. There are 14 residues in the CDR3.

The chain links TRBV11-2 to TRBJ1-1; 8 nucleotides line up with TRBD1. The sequenced material came from PBMCs. The TCR sequence derives from a woman aged 18-30 years in good health and CMV-seronegative. CDR3 nucleotides: TGTGCCAGCAGCTTACGGGACAGGAGGACTGAAGCTTTCTTT. It encodes CASSLRDRRTEAFF.